Below are 5 T cell receptor beta chains sequenced from a single sample in a study of T-cell reconstitution after alpha-beta-depleted transplantation in children. Unique molecular identifiers were incorporated when the TCRbeta library was constructed. TCRdb reprocessed the PCR reads with MiXCR, giving one entry per CDR3 protein. The sample holds a few hundred thousand distinct CDR3 sequences, 25% to 30% seen once. This specimen consisted of PBMCs, obtained before TCRalphabeta/CD19-depleted stem cell transplant. Receptor source: a boy in the first two years of life with Wiskott-Aldrich syndrome, due to receive a stem cell transplant.

The CDR3 loop reads CASSQVETWYRGNSPLHF. CDR3 in DNA: TGTGCCAGCAGCCAAGTTGAGACCTGGTACAGGGGGAATTCACCCCTCCACTTT. This rearrangement joins TRBV4-2 to TRBJ1-6; 8 bases are shared with TRBD1. The length of the CDR3 is 18 residues. Germline V CDR1 and CDR2: LGHNA, YNFKEQ. V trimming: 1 base; J trimming: 7 bases; junction bases outside the gene matches: 12.

The CDR3, as DNA: TGTGCCATCGGACAGGGCCGGGCGAATTCACCCCTCCACTTT. Translation: CAIGQGRANSPLHF. V and J are TRBV10-3 and TRBJ1-6; TRBD1 aligns across 8 bases. The trim removed 8 bases at V and 7 bases at J, leaving 7 bases unmatched. Per germline, CDR1 ENHRY and CDR2 SYGVKD. The CDR3 consists of 14 residues.

The chain recombines TRBV5-6 with TRBJ1-2; TRBD1 is a possible D gene (5 bases). The CDR3 totals 13 residues. The V and J ends lost 0 bases and 8 bases respectively, with 11 bases between them. The germline V gene encodes CDR1 SGHDT and CDR2 YYEEEE. The CDR3: CASSLESGQGYTF. CDR3 DNA: TGTGCCAGCAGCTTGGAATCAGGGCAGGGCTACACCTTC.

In this sample, this clonotype turned up a few times. This chain joins TRBV7-9 and TRBJ2-5, with 12 bases fitting TRBD2. Germline trimming cut 5 bases from V and 4 bases from J; bases unmatched to any gene: 5. This CDR3 comprises 15 residues. The V gene's germline CDR1 is SEHNR and CDR2 FQNEAQ (reference sequence). CDR3 DNA sequence: TGTGCCAGCAGCAGACTAGCGGGAGCGGGAGAGACCCAGTACTTC. Amino acids: CASSRLAGAGETQYF.

The rearrangement uses TRBV7-3 and TRBJ2-7; D unresolved. Trimming removed 5 bases at V and 3 bases at J, with 17 bases between. CDR3 length equals 15 residues. Per germline, CDR1 SGHTA and CDR2 FQGTGA. The CDR3 DNA follows: TGTGCCAGCAGCCTCTCCACCCAACCGATCTACGAGCAGTACTTC. Amino acids: CASSLSTQPIYEQYF.